Each of the 27 T cell receptor beta chains below was sequenced from the same sample in a study of memory CD4+ T cells and cytomegalovirus serostatus. Single viable CD3+CD4+CD8-CD45RO+ cells were sorted as the memory CD4+ T cells. TCRdb's copy holds only in-frame clones and misses some; the assay was immunoSEQ multiplex PCR. There are 35,000 to 45,000 clones in the sample; over 65% occur only once, and approximately 0.8% lies in the top ten. The sample taken for sequencing was memory CD4+ T cells from blood. The receptors were gathered from an adult in good health and CMV-seronegative.

V and J are TRBV5-1 and TRBJ2-3; D not resolved. The ends were cut back, 0 bases at V and 2 bases at J, with 7 bases in the middle. The CDR3 runs to 14 residues. CDR1 is SGHRS and CDR2 is YFSETQ in the germline V gene. CDR3 region: CASSLGQATDTQYF. The DNA for the CDR3 is TGCGCCAGCAGCTTGGGCCAGGCCACAGATACGCAGTATTTT.

This chain joins TRBV11-2 and TRBJ2-2, with D possibly being TRBD2 (5 bases). Germline loops: CDR1 SGHAT, CDR2 FQNNGV. The V and J ends lost 5 bases and 5 bases respectively, with 18 bases between them. The CDR3 is 16 residues long. Here the CDR3 DNA reads TGTGCCAGCAGCATGCTTTCCTCTGGCGGGACCGGGGAGCTGTTTTTT. This translates into CASSMLSSGGTGELFF.

This rearrangement joins TRBV6-5 to TRBJ2-6; no clear D. Deletions cut 2 bases from V and 0 bases from J, with 8 bases between. Germline-derived CDR1 and CDR2 are MNHEY and SVGAGI. The length of the CDR3 is 16 residues. CDR3 region: CASSYGLGSGANVLTF. CDR3 DNA: TGTGCCAGCAGTTACGGTCTCGGCTCTGGGGCCAACGTCCTGACTTTC.

This sequence joins TRBV5-6 and TRBJ2-7; D not resolved. Trimming removed 3 bases at V and 6 bases at J, with 22 bases between. The CDR3 has 16 residues. CDR1 SGHDT and CDR2 YYEEEE come from the germline V gene. Written as DNA, the CDR3 is TGTGCCAGCAGCTCCCTCAACCAGAGGCGTTGGCTCGAGCAGTACTTC. This translates into CASSSLNQRRWLEQYF.

The chain carries TRBV25-1 and TRBJ1-6; no firm D call. The CDR3 runs to 12 residues. CDR1 MGHDK and CDR2 SYGVNS come from the germline V gene. Trimming removed 3 bases at V and 7 bases at J, with 4 bases between. Here the CDR3 DNA reads TGTGCCAGCAGTGAGGGAAATTCACCCCTCCACTTT. This gives the protein CASSEGNSPLHF.

The V gene is TRBV7-2, the J gene TRBJ2-5; possibly TRBD2 for D (6 bases). The CDR3 contains 16 residues. Germline V gives CDR1 SGHTA, CDR2 FQGNSA. The V end was cut by 0 bases, the J end by 5 bases, with 16 bases between. This CDR3 reads CASSLALWGLAETQYF. The CDR3 coding sequence is TGTGCCAGCAGCTTAGCGCTTTGGGGACTGGCCGAGACCCAGTACTTC.

The V call is TRBV25-1, the J call TRBJ2-4; no clear D. This CDR3 spans 18 amino acids. CDR1 MGHDK and CDR2 SYGVNS come from the germline V gene. Between the trimmed V and J ends, which lost 2 bases and 0 bases, there was a span of 17 bases. CDR3 in DNA: TGTGCCAGCAGTGAAGGCCCCCGACACCAGCTAGCCAAAAACATTCAGTACTTC. Its protein product is CASSEGPRHQLAKNIQYF. The variable domain in full, with the rest retrieved from reference TRBV25-1 and TRBJ2-4, is EADIYQTPRYLVIGTGKKITLECSQTMGHDKMYWYQQDPGMELHLIHYSYGVNSTEKGDLSSESTVSRIRTEHFPLTLESARPSHTSQYLCASSEGPRHQLAKNIQYFGAGTRLSVL.

The chain is built from TRBV27 and TRBJ2-1; D gene ambiguous. The CDR3 is 11 residues long. Germline-derived CDR1 and CDR2 are MNHEY and SMNVEV (reference sequence). Deletions cut 5 bases from V and 5 bases from J, with 4 bases between. The CDR3 sequence is CASSRHNEQFF. In nucleotides, the CDR3 is TGTGCCAGCAGTAGACACAATGAGCAGTTCTTC.

The chain combines TRBV5-4 with TRBJ2-5; 11 bases match TRBD2. The junction had 3 bases not matched to a gene; V was cut back by 2 bases and J by 3 bases. The germline V gene encodes CDR1 SGHNT and CDR2 YYREEE (reference sequence). This CDR3 comprises 15 residues. The CDR3 loop is CASSFQTSGEETQYF. The CDR3 bases are TGTGCCAGCAGCTTTCAGACTAGCGGGGAAGAGACCCAGTACTTC.

J is TRBJ1-2 and V is TRBV11-2; tentatively, D is TRBD1 (6 bases). This CDR3 has 14 residues. Germline V CDR1 and CDR2: SGHAT, FQNNGV. Trimming cost V 10 bases and J 8 bases, with 23 bases left between them. In DNA form, the CDR3 reads TGTGCCACCTCGGACAGACAGTCGCGGGGGGGCTACACCTTC. This encodes CATSDRQSRGGYTF.

The chain is built from TRBV6-5 and TRBJ1-5; TRBD1 matches at 8 bases. The CDR3 covers 15 residues. The J segment lost 1 base and the V segment lost 2 bases, leaving 1 base of the junction unmatched. Germline V gene lookup returns CDR1 MNHEY and CDR2 SVGAGI. The CDR3 DNA reads TGTGCCAGCAGTTACGACAGGGGAAGCAATCAGCCCCAGCATTTT. This encodes CASSYDRGSNQPQHF.

V usage is TRBV6-6 and J usage is TRBJ2-3, with 7 bases fitting TRBD2. Germline V gives CDR1 MNHNY, CDR2 SVGAGI (reference sequence). This CDR3 has 15 residues. V trimming: 4 bases; J trimming: 2 bases; junction bases outside the gene matches: 6. In nucleotides, the CDR3 is TGTGCCAGCAGTTTTGGGGGAGGGGTCACAGATACGCAGTATTTT. This encodes CASSFGGGVTDTQYF.

This rearrangement joins TRBV2 to TRBJ2-1; 7 nucleotides match TRBD2. V lost 4 bases and J lost 9; bases outside the gene matches: 6. This CDR3 is built from 13 residues. Germline lookup yields CDR1 SNHLY and CDR2 FYNNEI. The CDR3 is CASSGEGDTEQFF. The CDR3 nucleotides are TGTGCCAGCAGTGGGGAGGGCGACACTGAGCAGTTCTTC.

The chain links TRBV7-2 to TRBJ2-2; D not certain. The germline gives CDR1 SGHTA, CDR2 FQGNSA. This CDR3 contains 13 residues. V was pared by 1 base and J by 6 bases, with 6 bases between. DNA for the CDR3: TGTGCCAGCAGCTTAGGACTTCCCGGGGAGCTGTTTTTT. Its protein is CASSLGLPGELFF.

This chain uses TRBV6-6 with TRBJ1-5, with 11 bases lining up with TRBD1. The V gene's germline CDR1 is MNHNY and CDR2 SVGAGI (reference sequence). This CDR3 contains 15 residues. Germline trimming cut 5 bases from V and 5 bases from J; bases unmatched to any gene: 5. Here the CDR3 DNA reads TGTGCCAGCAGTACGGACAGGGGGCGAGATCAGCCCCAGCATTTT. This gives the protein CASSTDRGRDQPQHF.

V and J are TRBV6-6 and TRBJ2-7; D could derive from TRBD1 or TRBD2 (5 bases each). There are 12 residues in the CDR3. Germline-derived CDR1 and CDR2 are MNHNY and SVGAGI (reference sequence). Trimming removed 2 bases at V and 5 bases at J, with 7 bases between. The CDR3 nucleotides read TGTGCCAGCAGTTACGGGGGTAACGAGCAGTACTTC. Its translation: CASSYGGNEQYF.

V usage is TRBV9 and J usage is TRBJ1-3; TRBD1 matches at 7 bases. CDR1 is SGDLS, CDR2 YYNGEE, per germline. The CDR3 totals 16 residues. Trimming cost V 3 bases and J 0 bases; bases outside gene matches: 6. This CDR3 is CASSAGQLSSGNTIYF. The CDR3 coding sequence is TGTGCCAGCAGCGCGGGACAGTTAAGCTCTGGAAACACCATATATTTT.

The count of this clone is one. The chain is built from TRBV4-2 and TRBJ2-5; 10 nucleotides line up with TRBD2. Germline V gene lookup returns CDR1 LGHNA and CDR2 YNFKEQ. V lost 0 bases and J lost 1; bases outside the gene matches: 8. The CDR3 contains 18 residues. The CDR3 region is CASSQDLLAGPLQETQYF. The CDR3, as DNA: TGTGCCAGCAGCCAAGATTTACTAGCGGGGCCCCTCCAAGAGACCCAGTACTTC.

V is TRBV7-3 and J is TRBJ2-3; D is uncertain. Trimming removed 2 bases at V and 2 bases at J, with 8 bases between. Germline V CDR1 and CDR2: SGHTA, FQGTGA. CDR3 length equals 14 residues. For the CDR3, the DNA is TGTGCCAGCAGCTTATATCAGCACACAGATACGCAGTATTTT. This gives the protein CASSLYQHTDTQYF.

This chain connects TRBV29-1 to TRBJ1-2; 9 positions agree with TRBD1. Per the germline V gene, CDR1 is SQVTM and CDR2 is ANQGSEA. This CDR3 is 15 amino acids long. With 4 bases clipped from V and 2 bases from J, the junction kept 8 bases outside the gene matches. The CDR3 region has the DNA TGCAGCGTTGGTGCGGGACAGGGATCGAACTATGGCTACACCTTC. Residues: CSVGAGQGSNYGYTF.

This clone was detected only once. The chain uses TRBV5-1 and TRBJ2-7; D unclear. V dropped 2 bases and J dropped 1 base, with 19 bases sitting between them. CDR1 is SGHRS and CDR2 is YFSETQ in the germline V gene. There are 17 residues in the CDR3. The CDR3: CASSFSPSVGMSYEQYF. CDR3 in DNA: TGCGCCAGCAGCTTTTCTCCCTCGGTAGGGATGTCCTACGAGCAGTACTTC.

The count of this clone is one. The chain has TRBV2 and TRBJ1-6; D may be TRBD1 (5 bases). The V gene's germline CDR1 is SNHLY and CDR2 FYNNEI. The V end lost 10 bases, the J end lost 10 bases, and 14 bases lay between the germline ends. The CDR3 length is 12 residues. DNA for the CDR3: TGTGCCACCAGGGTGGGGGAGTCACCCCTCCACTTT. Its translation: CATRVGESPLHF. The variable domain in full, completed from reference TRBV2 and TRBJ1-6, reads EPEVTQTPSHQVTQMGQEVILRCVPISNHLYFYWYRQILGQKVEFLVSFYNNEISEKSEIFDDQFSVERPDGSNFTLKIRSTKLEDSAMYFCATRVGESPLHFGNGTRLTVT.

The chain links TRBV9 to TRBJ1-1; a weak D match, TRBD1 (5 bases). Trimming shortened V by 0 bases and J by 0 bases, and 9 bases separated the two germline ends. CDR1 and CDR2 (germline): SGDLS, YYNGEE. The CDR3 length is 15 residues. CDR3 sequence reads: CASSVEDTVNTEAFF. The CDR3 DNA reads TGTGCCAGCAGCGTAGAGGACACTGTGAACACTGAAGCTTTCTTT.

The chain joins TRBV7-2 to TRBJ2-5, with unresolved D. The CDR3 extends over 11 amino acids. V dropped 5 bases and J dropped 7 bases, with 8 bases sitting between them. Germline values: CDR1 SGHTA, CDR2 FQGNSA. CDR3 residues: CASSTLGTQYF. Here the CDR3 DNA reads TGTGCCAGCAGCACCCTTGGGACCCAGTACTTC.

The J gene is TRBJ2-7, the V gene TRBV6-1; 7 positions match TRBD2. The CDR3 extends over 13 amino acids. CDR1 is MNHNS and CDR2 is SASEGT in the germline V gene. J lost 0 bases, V lost 10 bases, and 6 bases had no gene match. This CDR3 is CATLTSNSYEQYF. As DNA, the CDR3 is TGTGCCACCCTGACTAGCAACTCCTACGAGCAGTACTTC.

This sequence joins TRBV10-3 and TRBJ1-1; TRBD1 might be the D (5 bases). Germline V CDR1 and CDR2: ENHRY, SYGVKD. There are 13 residues in the CDR3. V was clipped by 7 bases and J by 0 bases, with 9 bases between them. In DNA, the CDR3 is TGTGCCATCAACGGGGGGGTGAACACTGAAGCTTTCTTT. Amino acids: CAINGGVNTEAFF.

The V call is TRBV5-1, the J call TRBJ2-2; possibly TRBD1 or TRBD2 for D (5 bases each). The CDR3 has 16 residues. CDR1 and CDR2 (germline): SGHRS, YFSETQ. V was pared by 4 bases and J by 6 bases, with 19 bases between. The CDR3 here is CASSPGPEVVAGELFF. For the CDR3, the DNA is TGCGCCAGCAGCCCGGGACCAGAGGTGGTGGCCGGGGAGCTGTTTTTT.